The present TCR beta chain was sequenced within a study of blood T cell repertoires in COVID-19. Overall study context: Material from acute and convalescent COVID-19 was sourced from the United States, Italy and Spain. PBMCs, B-cell-depleted T cells, or T cells were the source of the cDNA or gDNA that made up the material.

In the authors' workflow: Counts of nucleated cells, estimated from reference gene primer amplification, were obtained. Only in-frame clones appear in the TCRdb table, and some are missing; sequencing was by immunoSEQ multiplex PCR. The DNA gave D and trimming, while V, J and clone size come from that table. The data show approximately 50,000 clones, with just under 90% seen just once and approximately 10% held by the top ten. CDR1 is MNHEY and CDR2 is SMNVEV in the germline V gene (reference sequence). Trimming pared 3 bases from V and 5 bases from J, leaving 8 bases between. This CDR3 contains 12 residues.

Sequenced sample: peripheral blood. This receptor was identified in a man older than 75 with active or convalescent COVID-19. The genes are TRBV27 and TRBJ2-7, with a tentative D call TRBD1 (5 bases). In DNA form, the CDR3 reads TGTGCCAGCAGTTTCTCAGGGAACGAGCAGTACTTC. It is translated as CASSFSGNEQYF.